This T cell receptor (beta chain) was documented in a study of cytomegalovirus exposure and HLA in healthy donors. Sequenced by immunoSEQ multiplex PCR; TCRdb stores in-frame clones only, minus some. Here the sample spans under 95,000 clones, approximately 90% being singletons. This CDR3 contains 15 residues. Losses at the gene ends were 6 bases for V and 6 bases for J; bases not matched to a gene: 10. Germline CDR1 and CDR2: MDHEN and SYDVKM. The sequenced sample was PBMCs. V and J are TRBV28 and TRBJ2-1, with TRBD2 matching 8 bases. The origin of this receptor is a man aged 30 to 45 in good health and CMV-seronegative. CDR3 DNA sequence: TGTGCCAGCAGGGTGAGGGGACTAGGGCTCAATGAGCAGTTCTTC. This translates into CASRVRGLGLNEQFF.